This T cell receptor (beta chain) was retrieved from a study of blood T cells in healthy people across ages. At the level of the study: Through template switching, about one barcoded beta molecule was captured per two T cells, as measured in model experiments.

With regard to this clonotype: One end of the junction is discordant with germline, which a read error may explain.

Germline CDR1 is MNHEY and CDR2 is SMNVEV (reference sequence). The CDR3 loop spans 13 amino acids. Combining a sample-barcoded 5' primer with a J-beta primer mix, a second PCR ran for about 7 to 12 cycles. One entry per CDR3 protein, called by TCRdb with MiXCR from the 5' RACE reads. The profile shows just over 800,000 distinct CDR3 sequences, approximately 65% of them singletons. The chain carries TRBV27 and TRBJ1-5; D is unresolved. The sequenced sample consisted of blood. The TCR sequence derives from a young man in good health. CDR3 nucleotide sequence: TGTGCCAGCAGTTTATCGAAGGGTCGGCCCCGGCATTTT. This gives the protein CASSLSKGRPRHF.